The rows below give T cell receptor beta chains drawn from one sample of a study of human T cells and chemical hapten exposure. TCRdb fed the RACE reads into MiXCR, producing one record per CDR3 protein. The sample contains roughly 30,000 distinct CDR3 sequences, 7.4% of which appear only once. Sequenced sample: whole blood. These receptors were taken from a human donor in good health. Some clones in this sample may be carry-over from other donors' samples. The CDR3 runs from the conserved cysteine through the conserved F or W. D genes are given only for firm matches. A row's size may be missing; if present it is once, few, many or a size class.

>many|TRBV27|TRBJ2-1|.
TGTGCCAGCAGTTTAGGATCCATCCATGAGCAGTTCTTC
CASSLGSIHEQFF
>many|TRBV12-3/TRBV12-4|TRBJ2-1|.
TGTGCCAGCAGTTTAGGGGACCCTACCTACAATGAGCAGTTCTTC
CASSLGDPTYNEQFF
>few|TRBV29-1|TRBJ1-2|TRBD1
TGCAGCGTTGAACAGACAGGGGGCTATGGCTACACCTTC
CSVEQTGGYGYTF
>.|TRBV30|TRBJ2-5|.
TGTGCCTGGCTTCCTTTAGGAAGGGGCGAAGAGACCCAGTGCTTC
CAWLPLGRGEETQCF
>.|TRBV7-2|TRBJ2-1|TRBD1
TGTGCCAGCAGCCTACGGGACAGGGGGTCGAATGAGCAGTTCTTC
CASSLRDRGSNEQFF
>many|TRBV6-5|TRBJ2-7|.
TGTGCCAGCAGTTACTCTATTCAGGTCTGGAGGGGGAAGGCATACGAGCAGTACTTC
CASSYSIQVWRGKAYEQYF
>.|TRBV12-3/TRBV12-4|TRBJ1-4|.
TGTGCCAGTAACTCCCGGGGAAATAATGAAAAACTGTTTTTT
CASNSRGNNEKLFF
>few|TRBV3-1|TRBJ1-2|.
TGTGCCAGCAGCCAAGGGGCAGGAGCTGGCTACACCTTC
CASSQGAGAGYTF
>.|TRBV5-6|TRBJ1-2|.
.
CASSWFGQGNDTF
>.|TRBV5-1|TRBJ1-1|.
TGCGCCAGCAGCTTGTGGGGACCCGGAGACACTGAAGCTTTCTTT
CASSLWGPGDTEAFF
>.|TRBV11-2|TRBJ2-1|TRBD2
TGTGCCAGCAGCTTAGCTCCTAGCGGGAGTTACAATGAGCAGTTCTTC
CASSLAPSGSYNEQFF
>many|TRBV5-6|TRBJ1-2|.
TGTGCCAGCAGCTCGGACAGAATCTACTATGGCTACACCTTC
CASSSDRIYYGYTF
>many|TRBV7-2|TRBJ2-3|TRBD2
TGTGCCAGCAGTTCTAGCGGGGGGCCAGATACGCAGTATTTT
CASSSSGGPDTQYF
>.|TRBV5-6|TRBJ1-6|TRBD1
TGTGCCAGTAACAGACAGGGGAGAAGGAATTCACCCCTCCACTTT
CASNRQGRRNSPLHF
>few|TRBV27|TRBJ1-1|TRBD1
TGTGCCAGCAGCTTGGACAGGGGGGAGGGCACTGAAGCTTTCTTT
CASSLDRGEGTEAFF
>.|TRBV20-1|TRBJ1-2|.
TGCAGTGCTAGACAATGGGATGGCGACACCTTC
CSARQWDGDTF
>many|TRBV29-1|TRBJ2-1|TRBD2
TGCAGCCCTTATATAATACTAGCGGGACGGTATGAGCAGTTCTTC
CSPYIILAGRYEQFF
>.|TRBV30|TRBJ2-7|TRBD1
TGTGCCTGGAATATACTCGACAGGGAACGAAACTACGAGCAGTACTTC
CAWNILDRERNYEQYF
>many|TRBV20-1|TRBJ2-3|TRBD2
TGCAGTGCTATACAACGGGACTACCTAAAAAGCACAGATACGCAGTATTTT
CSAIQRDYLKSTDTQYF
>many|TRBV2|TRBJ2-2|.
TGTGCCAGCAGTGATATGACTCTCGGGAACGGCGGGGAGCTGTTTTTT
CASSDMTLGNGGELFF
>few|TRBV2|TRBJ2-7|TRBD2
TGTGCCAGCACCGAGGGCAGCGGGACCTCCTACGAGCAGTACTTC
CASTEGSGTSYEQYF
>few|TRBV4-3|TRBJ1-4|.
TGCGCCAGCAGCCAAGCCCCCCGAGGGGGTAATGAAAAACTGTTTTTT
CASSQAPRGGNEKLFF